The 29 T cell receptor beta chains reported below all come from one sample, sequenced in a study of metastatic and nonmetastatic thyroid tumors. TCRdb ran MiXCR on the PCR reads. The data show around 41,000 clones, less than 15% seen once. Every patient was untreated before thyroid surgery. Source material: blood. Receptors were obtained from a female donor with papillary thyroid cancer or a benign thyroid nodule (not recorded which). Some clones in this sample may be carry-over from other donors' samples.

This clone was recorded at least ten times. The chain recombines TRBV11-1 with TRBJ1-3; tentative D call: TRBD1 (6 bases). The CDR3 runs 16 residues. V was shortened by 5 bases and J by 4 bases, with 18 bases between the two germline ends. The V gene's germline CDR1 is SGHAT and CDR2 FQDESV (reference sequence). The CDR3 is CASSPPGGISGNTIYF. The CDR3 nucleotides are TGTGCCAGCAGCCCCCCCGGGGGCATCTCGGGAAACACCATATATTTT.

This clone was observed many times. The J gene is TRBJ2-7, the V gene TRBV27; 15 positions agree with TRBD2. Germline V gene sequence: CDR1 MNHEY, CDR2 SMNVEV (reference sequence). The CDR3 spans 18 residues. V trimming: 5 bases; J trimming: 0 bases; junction bases outside the gene matches: 8. The CDR3 sequence: CASSPQGLAGGYSYEQYF. Here the CDR3 DNA reads TGTGCCAGCAGTCCGCAGGGACTAGCGGGAGGTTACTCCTACGAGCAGTACTTC.

This sequence joins TRBV28 and TRBJ2-1, with D possibly matching TRBD1 (5 bases). The germline CDR1 and CDR2 sequences are MDHEN and SYDVKM. The CDR3 has 14 residues. Between the trimmed V and J ends, which lost 7 bases and 1 base, there was a span of 11 bases. The CDR3 region is CASTQGYSYNEQFF. The CDR3 DNA is TGTGCCAGCACCCAGGGTTATTCCTACAATGAGCAGTTCTTC.

In its sample, this clone was seen many times. The rearrangement uses TRBV7-8 and TRBJ2-1; D is possibly TRBD2 (5 bases). Germline-derived CDR1 and CDR2 are SGHVS and FQNEAQ. The germline V and J ends were trimmed by 3 bases and 7 bases, with 10 bases remaining between them. The CDR3 has 13 amino acids. The CDR3 DNA reads TGTGCCAGCAGCTTGGCGGGCCGTAATGAGCAGTTCTTC. It translates to CASSLAGRNEQFF.

This clone came up many times. The chain joins TRBV6-5 to TRBJ1-1; D call uncertain. The CDR3 runs 14 residues. CDR1 is MNHEY, CDR2 SVGAGI, per germline. V shed 4 bases and J shed 0 bases, with 9 bases lying between them. The CDR3: CASSSSLMNTEAFF. CDR3 nucleotide sequence: TGTGCCAGCAGTTCCTCGCTCATGAACACTGAAGCTTTCTTT.

This clone is classed as medium-sized (0.01 to 0.1%). This chain connects TRBV6-1 to TRBJ2-1; D is undetermined. The V and J ends lost 3 bases and 6 bases respectively, with 12 bases between them. The germline gives CDR1 MNHNS, CDR2 SASEGT. The CDR3 consists of 14 residues. This CDR3 reads CASSDQSGANEQFF. CDR3 DNA sequence: TGTGCCAGCAGTGACCAAAGTGGAGCCAATGAGCAGTTCTTC.

The V gene is TRBV5-4, the J gene TRBJ2-5, with D unclear. V was trimmed by 4 bases and J by 0 bases, leaving 10 bases between them. Germline loops: CDR1 SGHNT, CDR2 YYREEE (reference sequence). The CDR3 consists of 14 residues. In DNA form, the CDR3 reads TGTGCCAGCAGCCCGCGCCTGTACCAAGAGACCCAGTACTTC. It codes for CASSPRLYQETQYF.

In this sample, this clone turned up many times. The chain combines TRBV2 with TRBJ2-1; 15 bases are shared with TRBD2. With V trimmed by 8 bases and J by 4 bases, 3 bases remained unmatched. The V gene's germline CDR1 is SNHLY and CDR2 FYNNEI. This CDR3 has 15 residues. This CDR3 is CASRGLAGGYNEQFF. The DNA for the CDR3 is TGTGCCAGCCGCGGACTAGCGGGAGGGTACAATGAGCAGTTCTTC. Complete variable domain (other parts from reference TRBV2 and TRBJ2-1): EPEVTQTPSHQVTQMGQEVILRCVPISNHLYFYWYRQILGQKVEFLVSFYNNEISEKSEIFDDQFSVERPDGSNFTLKIRSTKLEDSAMYFCASRGLAGGYNEQFFGPGTRLTVL.

In the case of this clone: A much larger clone lies a single base off, so this may be a read error. In DNA form, the CDR3 reads TGTGCCACCAGCACCTTTACAGGGTCGGGAGATACGCAGTATTTT. It yields the protein CATSTFTGSGDTQYF. The chain carries TRBV15 and TRBJ2-3, with a weak D call TRBD1 (6 bases). Trimming stripped 4 bases from V and 5 bases from J, with 16 bases between. This CDR3 has 15 amino acids. The germline V gene encodes CDR1 LNHNV and CDR2 YYDKDF (reference sequence).

Here the CDR3 DNA reads TGTGCCAGCAGCCCCCTCAGCTCGGTCACCGGGGAGCTGTTTTTT. This encodes CASSPLSSVTGELFF. V usage is TRBV11-2 and J usage is TRBJ2-2; D not certain. This CDR3 has 15 amino acids. Trimming pared 5 bases from V and 4 bases from J, leaving 14 bases between. In germline, CDR1 is SGHAT, CDR2 FQNNGV.

This clone occurred many times. This chain connects TRBV6-1 to TRBJ2-7; 9 bases align to TRBD2. After removal of 9 bases from V and 0 bases from J, the junction contained 3 bases not matched to a gene. The CDR3 is made up of 13 amino acids. Germline lookup yields CDR1 MNHNS and CDR2 SASEGT. This CDR3 reads CASGREGSYEQYF. The CDR3 DNA follows: TGTGCCAGTGGGCGGGAGGGCTCCTACGAGCAGTACTTC.

This clone was detected ten times or more. The chain couples TRBV12-3 or TRBV12-4 to TRBJ2-1; 8 nucleotides align to TRBD2. The CDR3 extends over 14 amino acids. With V trimmed by 2 bases and J by 6 bases, 3 bases remained unmatched. This CDR3 reads CASSLMAGGNEQFF. The CDR3 DNA reads TGTGCCAGCAGTTTAATGGCGGGAGGCAATGAGCAGTTCTTC.

This clone was found many times. The rearrangement uses TRBV9 and TRBJ2-3, with 16 bases that match TRBD2. CDR3 length equals 16 residues. Germline lookup yields CDR1 SGDLS and CDR2 YYNGEE. V lost 4 bases to trimming and J lost 6 bases; unmatched junction nucleotides: 5. The CDR3 sequence: CASSPGLAGGEDTQYF. In nucleotides, the CDR3 is TGTGCCAGCAGCCCGGGACTAGCGGGAGGGGAGGATACGCAGTATTTT.

This clone showed up many times. In nucleotides, the CDR3 is TGTGCCAGCAGTGAATCGGGGGAGTCAGGGTACGGCTACACCTTC. Its translation: CASSESGESGYGYTF. V gene TRBV2 combines with J gene TRBJ1-2; D possibly corresponds to TRBD1 (5 bases). Germline assignment: CDR1 SNHLY and CDR2 FYNNEI. The V gene lost 2 bases and the J gene lost 8 bases, with 18 bases spanning the gap. The CDR3 has 15 residues.

This clone has at least ten counts. The V and J genes are TRBV11-1 and TRBJ2-7; D uncertain. CDR1 is SGHAT, CDR2 FQDESV, per germline (reference sequence). The V and J ends lost 1 base and 5 bases respectively, with 9 bases between them. This CDR3 is built from 13 residues. The DNA for the CDR3 is TGTGCCAGCAGCTTAGAAGGCAATCACGAGCAGTACTTC. Amino acid sequence: CASSLEGNHEQYF.

This clone appeared a few times. Just one base apart from a much larger clone, this may be a read error. Other nucleotide sequences from this sample produce the same CDR3. The chain is built from TRBV7-6 and TRBJ2-5, with TRBD1 matching 11 bases. CDR1 SGHVS and CDR2 FNYEAQ come from the germline V gene. V lost 5 bases and J lost 5; bases outside the gene matches: 13. The CDR3 runs to 17 residues. CDR3 residues: CASSLPPGQGARETQYF. CDR3 DNA: TGTGCCAGCAGCCTTCCCCCCGGACAGGGGGCTCGGGAGACCCAGTACTTC.

This clone was seen at least ten times. V is TRBV15 and J is TRBJ1-5, with no clear D. The V end was cut by 2 bases, the J end by 11 bases, with 16 bases between. This CDR3 comprises 14 residues. Germline loops: CDR1 LNHNV, CDR2 YYDKDF (reference sequence). CDR3 sequence: CATSRHKGGETQHF. CDR3 bases: TGTGCCACCAGCAGACACAAAGGAGGCGAGACCCAGCATTTT.

This clone was observed a few times. The germline gene is not matched at one end of the junction; a read error may be the cause. The chain employs TRBV29-1 and TRBJ1-2; possibly TRBD1 for D (6 bases). The CDR3 length is 11 residues. CDR1 SQVTM and CDR2 ANQGSEA come from the germline V gene. CDR3 sequence: CSVYGGAGHTF. The CDR3 coding sequence is TGCAGCGTTTACGGGGGGGCTGGCCACACCTTC.

In its sample, this clone was seen a few times. The chain has TRBV27 and TRBJ2-5, with D possibly being TRBD1 (6 bases). This CDR3 comprises 16 residues. The V and J ends lost 0 bases and 5 bases respectively, with 16 bases between them. Germline-derived CDR1 and CDR2 are MNHEY and SMNVEV (reference sequence). The chain's CDR3 is CASSLSLPYRVETQYF. For the CDR3, the DNA is TGTGCCAGCAGTTTATCCCTGCCCTACAGGGTGGAGACCCAGTACTTC.

In its sample, this clone ranks as medium-sized. The rearrangement links TRBV28 to TRBJ2-1; D is possibly TRBD1 or TRBD2 (5 bases each). The germline V gene has CDR1 MDHEN and CDR2 SYDVKM. The CDR3 sequence is 12 residues long. Trimming pared 5 bases from V and 10 bases from J, leaving 12 bases between. The CDR3 DNA sequence: TGTGCCAGCAGTCAGCTAGCAGGGGAGCAGTTCTTC. Its protein product is CASSQLAGEQFF.

This clone showed up many times. V and J are TRBV20-1 and TRBJ1-1; 7 nucleotides agree with TRBD1. Germline V CDR1 and CDR2: DFQATT, SNEGSKA (reference sequence). The CDR3 totals 12 residues. V shed 6 bases, J shed 4 bases, and the junction held 5 bases outside the gene matches. The CDR3 protein is CSATTGPTEAFF. The DNA for the CDR3 is TGCAGTGCAACGACAGGGCCCACTGAAGCTTTCTTT.

Worth noting for this clone: A much larger clone sits a single nucleotide away, making a read error possible. This chain joins TRBV27 and TRBJ1-2, with D perhaps TRBD1 (6 bases). Looked up from germline, CDR1 is MNHEY and CDR2 is SMNVEV (reference sequence). This CDR3 is built from 14 residues. The V end was cut by 4 bases, the J end by 7 bases, with 16 bases between. The CDR3 DNA reads as TGTGCCAGCAGTTCCGAGGGGGGGCAGGCTGGCTACACCTTC. Protein product: CASSSEGGQAGYTF.

By frequency in the sample, this clone is medium-sized. The chain couples TRBV6-1 to TRBJ1-3, with D possibly being TRBD1 (6 bases). Germline-derived CDR1 and CDR2 are MNHNS and SASEGT. The CDR3 runs 13 residues. Between the trimmed V and J ends, which lost 8 bases and 4 bases, there was a span of 12 bases. For the CDR3, the DNA is TGTGCCAGCCACCCCAGGGGCGGAAACACCATATATTTT. The encoded protein is CASHPRGGNTIYF.

This clone was seen at least ten times. J is TRBJ2-3 and V is TRBV9; no reliable D call. The CDR3 length is 12 residues. Deletions cut 2 bases from V and 5 bases from J, with 6 bases between. Germline V gene lookup returns CDR1 SGDLS and CDR2 YYNGEE. The CDR3 protein is CASSVSEDTQYF. In DNA form, the CDR3 reads TGTGCCAGCAGCGTTTCAGAAGATACGCAGTATTTT.

This clone occurred many times. A read error may account for a junction end that differs from germline. This rearrangement joins TRBV24-1 to TRBJ2-1; no firm D call. The CDR3 length is 13 residues. The germline CDR1 and CDR2 sequences are KGHDR and SFDVKD. The CDR3, as DNA: TGTGCCATCAGTGATTCCGTGGTGAGTGAGCAGTTCTTC. Translation: CAISDSVVSEQFF.

This clone was recorded many times. The chain couples TRBV5-1 to TRBJ2-7; the match to TRBD2 covers 7 bases. The V gene end was trimmed by 4 bases and the J gene end by 3 bases; junction bases not matched to a gene: 10. CDR3 length equals 15 residues. Germline CDR1 is SGHRS and CDR2 is YFSETQ. Written as DNA, the CDR3 is TGCGCCAGCAGCCCATCAAGGGCGGGGGTCTACGAGCAGTACTTC. Amino acids: CASSPSRAGVYEQYF.

This clone was seen repeatedly, ten times or more. V gene TRBV4-1 combines with J gene TRBJ1-5, with D possibly TRBD1 on 6 matching bases. Trimming stripped 5 bases from V and 3 bases from J, with 14 bases between. Germline values: CDR1 MGHRA, CDR2 YSYEKL. CDR3 length equals 15 residues. CDR3 loop: CASSATGWNNQPQHF. CDR3 DNA sequence: TGCGCCAGCAGCGCTACAGGGTGGAACAATCAGCCCCAGCATTTT.

This clone showed up many times. This chain joins TRBV28 and TRBJ2-7; D is possibly TRBD1 or TRBD2 (5 bases each). The germline V and J ends were trimmed by 7 bases and 2 bases, with 18 bases remaining between them. Germline CDR1 and CDR2: MDHEN and SYDVKM. The CDR3 has 15 residues. The CDR3 nucleotides read TGTGCCAGCACCTCCCCGGGGCAGATCCCCTACGAGCAGTACTTC. This codes for CASTSPGQIPYEQYF.

This clone was picked up many times. The CDR3 nucleotides are TGTGCCAGCAGGCTGGCCCCGGAGTCCTACAATGAGCAGTTCTTC. Translated, it gives CASRLAPESYNEQFF. V is TRBV11-3 and J is TRBJ2-1; D is unclear. CDR1 SGHNT and CDR2 YENEEA come from the germline V gene. The CDR3 length is 15 residues. The ends were cut back, 6 bases at V and 1 base at J, with 13 bases in the middle.